Sequencing of this T cell receptor (beta chain) was carried out in a study of control samples from healthy donors and cancer patients. Generated by immunoSEQ multiplex PCR, the TCRdb table keeps only in-frame clones and is missing some. The table lists roughly 70,000 clones, 84% of them singletons. V lost 4 bases and J lost 1, with 14 bases in between. This CDR3 has 15 residues. From germline, CDR1 is SGHDT and CDR2 YYEEEE. The rearrangement links TRBV5-6 to TRBJ1-1; D may be TRBD1 (5 bases). The sequencing sample was made of blood. The sequence was obtained from a man in his fifties in good health. DNA for the CDR3: TGTGCCAGCAGCCAATACCGGGACGAGAACACTGAAGCTTTCTTT. Translated, it gives CASSQYRDENTEAFF.